This T cell receptor beta chain was sequenced for a study of control samples from healthy donors and cancer patients. Only a few counts were recorded for this clone. The repertoire was sequenced with immunoSEQ multiplex PCR; TCRdb's copy has only in-frame clones and lacks some. The table lists about 110,000 clones, approximately 82% of them singletons. V lost 6 bases to trimming and J lost 5 bases; unmatched junction nucleotides: 6. Germline V gene lookup returns CDR1 LNHDA and CDR2 SQIVND (reference sequence). The CDR3 runs 13 residues. Sequencing was carried out using blood. V usage is TRBV19 and J usage is TRBJ2-5; TRBD1 agrees at 7 bases. This receptor was identified in a man aged 18 to 30 in good health. The CDR3 coding sequence is TGTGCCAGTAGACCACAGGGGATGGAGACCCAGTACTTC. Translation gives CASRPQGMETQYF.